Presented here are 14 T cell receptor beta chains from one specimen sequenced in a study of identical twins. Each CDR3 protein gets one entry after TCRdb re-called the 5' RACE reads with MiXCR. The sample holds hundreds of thousands of distinct CDR3 sequences, 5.5% to 6.5% seen once. Sequenced material: naive T cells sorted from blood. Receptors originate from a man aged 18 to 35 in good health.

There are a few counts of this clonotype. The chain joins TRBV5-1 to TRBJ2-3; TRBD2 might be the D (7 bases). The CDR3 totals 19 residues. Between the trimmed V and J ends, which lost 0 bases and 2 bases, there was a span of 22 bases. Germline lookup yields CDR1 SGHRS and CDR2 YFSETQ. CDR3: CASSLAGGVGTNPTDTQYF. In DNA, the CDR3 is TGCGCCAGCAGCTTGGCTGGGGGGGTCGGGACAAACCCCACAGATACGCAGTATTTT.

The V and J genes are TRBV20-1 and TRBJ2-1; 8 positions agree with TRBD1. V dropped 4 bases and J dropped 2; count of bases not matched to a gene: 4. In germline, CDR1 is DFQATT, CDR2 SNEGSKA (reference sequence). The CDR3 is 14 amino acids. This CDR3 reads CSATGGDPYNEQFF. In DNA form, the CDR3 reads TGCAGTGCTACAGGGGGCGATCCCTACAATGAGCAGTTCTTC.

This clonotype appeared a few times. The chain is built from TRBV5-1 and TRBJ2-1; either TRBD1 or TRBD2 may fit D (5 bases each). V was cut by 6 bases and J by 5 bases, with 15 bases left in between. The V gene's germline CDR1 is SGHRS and CDR2 YFSETQ. The CDR3 is 14 amino acids. In DNA, the CDR3 is TGCGCCAGCAAACCGGGACCAAGTGACAATGAGCAGTTCTTC. Translating it yields CASKPGPSDNEQFF.

The sample holds a few counts of this clonotype. The chain links TRBV15 to TRBJ2-1, with 10 bases lining up with TRBD1. The J segment lost 5 bases and the V segment lost 4 bases, leaving 5 bases of the junction unmatched. CDR1 and CDR2 from the germline V gene are LNHNV and YYDKDF (reference sequence). CDR3 size: 15 residues. The CDR3 region is CATSIGTGDHNEQFF. The CDR3 nucleotides read TGTGCCACCAGCATAGGGACAGGGGACCACAATGAGCAGTTCTTC. The whole variable domain, filled in from reference TRBV15 and TRBJ2-1, reads DAMVIQNPRYQVTQFGKPVTLSCSQTLNHNVMYWYQQKSSQAPKLLFHYYDKDFNNEADTPDNFQSRRPNTSFCFLDIRSPGLGDTAMYLCATSIGTGDHNEQFFGPGTRLTVL.

This chain connects TRBV27 to TRBJ2-7; 8 positions agree with TRBD1. J was trimmed by 2 bases and V by 5 bases; bases with no gene match: 5. The CDR3 contains 14 residues. Germline V gene data show CDR1 as MNHEY and CDR2 as SMNVEV (reference sequence). The CDR3 coding sequence is TGTGCCAGCAGTACCCAGGGGGCACCCTACGAGCAGTACTTC. This gives the protein CASSTQGAPYEQYF.

The table lists this clonotype with many counts. At one of its ends the junction is not consistent with the germline gene, which may arise from a read error. The chain couples TRBV7-9 to TRBJ1-2; D is undetermined. The germline V gene has CDR1 SEHNR and CDR2 FQNEAQ (reference sequence). CDR3 length: 13 amino acids. The CDR3 is CASSLEGRPNRGF. The CDR3 nucleotides are TGTGCCAGCAGCTTAGAAGGGAGGCCGAACCGGGGCTTC.

On this clonotype itself: This may be a read error: a much more frequent sequence differs by one nucleotide. In DNA, the CDR3 is TGTGCCAGCAGCCTATTATGGCTTCTAGCGGGAGACAATGAGCAGTTCTTC. It is translated as CASSLLWLLAGDNEQFF. The V gene is TRBV11-2, the J gene TRBJ2-1; 10 bases agree with TRBD2. The length of the CDR3 is 17 residues. CDR1 and CDR2 (germline): SGHAT, FQNNGV. V shed 5 bases and J 5 bases; nucleotides not matched to a gene: 12.

This clonotype was picked up many times. J is TRBJ2-7 and V is TRBV11-2; 8 bases map to TRBD2. The V and J ends lost 5 bases and 2 bases, in that order; junction bases with no gene match: 2. Per the germline V gene, CDR1 is SGHAT and CDR2 is FQNNGV. This CDR3 is 13 amino acids long. The CDR3 DNA sequence: TGTGCCAGCAGCCCGGGACTAGCCTACGAGCAGTACGTC. Translating gives CASSPGLAYEQYV.

This clonotype was picked up a small number of times. V gene TRBV30 combines with J gene TRBJ2-1; 8 positions match TRBD2. The trim removed 0 bases at V and 4 bases at J, leaving 5 bases unmatched. CDR1 and CDR2 (germline): GTSNPN, SVGIG (reference sequence). The CDR3 runs to 15 residues. The CDR3 reads CAWSVGTRRYNEQFF. The CDR3 coding sequence is TGTGCCTGGAGTGTAGGGACTAGGAGGTACAATGAGCAGTTCTTC.

The table lists this clonotype with many counts. The gene calls are TRBV20-1 and TRBJ2-3; 9 bases agree with TRBD2. There are 15 residues in the CDR3. Germline V gene lookup returns CDR1 DFQATT and CDR2 SNEGSKA (reference sequence). The V and J ends lost 0 bases and 1 base, in that order; junction bases with no gene match: 2. The CDR3 loop is CSARDLAGRTDTQYF. The DNA for the CDR3 is TGCAGTGCTAGAGACCTAGCGGGACGCACAGATACGCAGTATTTT.

The sample holds a few counts of this clonotype. This sequence joins TRBV30 and TRBJ1-3; D gene uncertain. CDR1 is GTSNPN and CDR2 is SVGIG in the germline V gene (reference sequence). Trimming stripped 4 bases from V and 0 bases from J, with 10 bases between. The CDR3 contains 14 residues. In DNA, the CDR3 is TGTGCCTGGAAGGCAGTGAGCTCTGGAAACACCATATATTTT. Residues: CAWKAVSSGNTIYF.

This clonotype was observed many times. The V and J genes are TRBV29-1 and TRBJ2-1, with TRBD1 matching over 7 bases. From germline, CDR1 is SQVTM and CDR2 ANQGSEA. The CDR3 is 12 residues long. The J segment lost 5 bases and the V segment lost 7 bases, leaving 5 bases of the junction unmatched. The CDR3 spells CSALTGNNEQFF. CDR3 in DNA: TGCAGCGCGCTGACAGGGAACAATGAGCAGTTCTTC.

This clonotype was found many times. The rearrangement uses TRBV15 and TRBJ2-2, with D hard to call. Trimming removed 5 bases from V and 5 bases from J, with 6 bases in between. The CDR3 contains 12 residues. Germline lookup yields CDR1 LNHNV and CDR2 YYDKDF (reference sequence). The CDR3 loop is CATSFRTGELFF. The CDR3 coding sequence is TGTGCCACCAGCTTCCGAACCGGGGAGCTGTTTTTT.

This clonotype was observed a few times. This CDR3 is CSANVRTYEQYF. The CDR3, as DNA: TGCAGTGCCAATGTGCGGACCTACGAGCAGTACTTC. The V gene is TRBV20-1, the J gene TRBJ2-7; D ambiguous. This CDR3 is built from 12 residues. Germline values: CDR1 DFQATT, CDR2 SNEGSKA (reference sequence). V was pared by 6 bases and J by 2 bases, with 11 bases between.